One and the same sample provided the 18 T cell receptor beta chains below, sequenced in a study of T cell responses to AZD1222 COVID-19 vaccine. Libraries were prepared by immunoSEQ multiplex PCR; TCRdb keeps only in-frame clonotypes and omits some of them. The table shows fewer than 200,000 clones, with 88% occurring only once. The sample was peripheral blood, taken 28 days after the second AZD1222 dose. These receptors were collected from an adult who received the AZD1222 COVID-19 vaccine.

The chain's CDR3 is CASKIGAPTGELFF. For the CDR3, the DNA is TGTGCCTCGAAAATCGGAGCCCCCACCGGGGAGCTGTTTTTT. The chain recombines TRBV30 with TRBJ2-2; D is unresolved. This CDR3 has 14 residues. The germline V gene has CDR1 GTSNPN and CDR2 SVGIG (reference sequence). The V end lost 7 bases, the J end lost 4 bases, and 16 bases lay between the germline ends.

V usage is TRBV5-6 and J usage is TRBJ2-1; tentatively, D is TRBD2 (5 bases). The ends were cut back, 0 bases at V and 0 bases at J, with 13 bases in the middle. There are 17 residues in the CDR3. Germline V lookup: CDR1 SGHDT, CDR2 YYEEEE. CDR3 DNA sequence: TGTGCCAGCAGCTTGGATCTTGCGGGCTACTCCTACAATGAGCAGTTCTTC. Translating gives CASSLDLAGYSYNEQFF. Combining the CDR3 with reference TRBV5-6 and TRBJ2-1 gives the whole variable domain DAGVTQSPTHLIKTRGQQVTLRCSPKSGHDTVSWYQQALGQGPQFIFQYYEEEERQRGNFPDRFSGHQFPNYSSELNVNALLLGDSALYLCASSLDLAGYSYNEQFFGPGTRLTVL.

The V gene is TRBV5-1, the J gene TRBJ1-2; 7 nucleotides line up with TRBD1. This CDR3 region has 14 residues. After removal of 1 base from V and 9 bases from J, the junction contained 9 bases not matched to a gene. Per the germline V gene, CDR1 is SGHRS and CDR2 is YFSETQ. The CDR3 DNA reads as TGCGCCAGCAGCTTGACAGGGGACCCTATCAGCTACACCTTC. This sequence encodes CASSLTGDPISYTF.

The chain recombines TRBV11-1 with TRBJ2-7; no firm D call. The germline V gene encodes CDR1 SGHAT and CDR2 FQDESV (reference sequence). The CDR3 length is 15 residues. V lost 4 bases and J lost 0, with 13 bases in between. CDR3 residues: CASSSTPRSSYEQYF. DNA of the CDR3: TGTGCCAGCAGCTCGACTCCTAGGAGCTCCTACGAGCAGTACTTC. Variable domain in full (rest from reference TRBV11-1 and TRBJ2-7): EAEVAQSPRYKITEKSQAVAFWCDPISGHATLYWYRQILGQGPELLVQFQDESVVDDSQLPKDRFSAERLKGVDSTLKIQPAELGDSAMYLCASSSTPRSSYEQYFGPGTRLTVT.

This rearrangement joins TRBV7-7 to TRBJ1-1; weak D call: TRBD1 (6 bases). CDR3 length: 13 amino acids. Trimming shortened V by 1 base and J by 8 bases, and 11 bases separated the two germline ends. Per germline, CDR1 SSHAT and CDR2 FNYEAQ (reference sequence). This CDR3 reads CASSLELGTEAFF. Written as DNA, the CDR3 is TGTGCCAGCAGCTTAGAACTTGGGACAGAAGCTTTCTTT.

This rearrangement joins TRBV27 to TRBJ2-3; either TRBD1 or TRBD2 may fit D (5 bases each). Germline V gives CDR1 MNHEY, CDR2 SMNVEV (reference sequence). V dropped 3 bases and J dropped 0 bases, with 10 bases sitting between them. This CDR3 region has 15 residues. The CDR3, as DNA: TGTGCCAGCAGTTTCTACTGGGGGAGCACAGATACGCAGTATTTT. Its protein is CASSFYWGSTDTQYF.

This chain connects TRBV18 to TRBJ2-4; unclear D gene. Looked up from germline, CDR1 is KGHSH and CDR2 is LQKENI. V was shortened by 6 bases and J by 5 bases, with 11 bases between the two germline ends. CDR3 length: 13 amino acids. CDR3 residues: CASSQDPENIQYF. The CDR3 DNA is TGTGCCAGCTCGCAGGACCCGGAAAACATTCAGTACTTC.

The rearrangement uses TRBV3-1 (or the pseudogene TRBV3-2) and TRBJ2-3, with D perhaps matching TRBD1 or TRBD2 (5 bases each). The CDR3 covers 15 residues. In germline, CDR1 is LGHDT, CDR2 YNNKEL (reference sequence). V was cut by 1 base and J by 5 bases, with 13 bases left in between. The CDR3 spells CASSQVRDVRDTQYF. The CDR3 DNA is TGTGCCAGCAGCCAAGTTCGGGACGTCCGAGATACGCAGTATTTT.

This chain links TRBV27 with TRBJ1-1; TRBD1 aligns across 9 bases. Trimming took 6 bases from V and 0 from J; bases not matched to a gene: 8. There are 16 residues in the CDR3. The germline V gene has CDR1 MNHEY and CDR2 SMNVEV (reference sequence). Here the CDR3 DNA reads TGTGCCAGCAGCGGGATGGGGACAGGGTTGAACACTGAAGCTTTCTTT. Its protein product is CASSGMGTGLNTEAFF.

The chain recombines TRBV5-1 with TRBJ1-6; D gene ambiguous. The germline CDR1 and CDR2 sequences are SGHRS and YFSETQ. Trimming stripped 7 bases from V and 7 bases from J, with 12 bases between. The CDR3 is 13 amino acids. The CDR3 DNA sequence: TGCGCCAGCTTCGACCGAGGCAATTCACCCCTCCACTTT. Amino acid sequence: CASFDRGNSPLHF.

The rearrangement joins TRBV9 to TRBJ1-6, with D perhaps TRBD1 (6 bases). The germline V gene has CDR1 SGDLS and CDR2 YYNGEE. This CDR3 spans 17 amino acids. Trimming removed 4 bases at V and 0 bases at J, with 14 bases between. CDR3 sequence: CASSPGAQSSYNSPLHF. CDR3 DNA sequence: TGTGCCAGCAGCCCAGGGGCCCAAAGCTCCTATAATTCACCCCTCCACTTT.

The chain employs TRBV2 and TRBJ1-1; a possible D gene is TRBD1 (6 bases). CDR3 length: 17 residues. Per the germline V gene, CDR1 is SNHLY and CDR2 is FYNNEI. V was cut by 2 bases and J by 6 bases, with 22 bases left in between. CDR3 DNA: TGTGCCAGCAGTGAATCTACGACCAGGGGAAATCGTGCTGAAGCTTTCTTT. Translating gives CASSESTTRGNRAEAFF. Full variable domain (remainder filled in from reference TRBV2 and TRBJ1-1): EPEVTQTPSHQVTQMGQEVILRCVPISNHLYFYWYRQILGQKVEFLVSFYNNEISEKSEIFDDQFSVERPDGSNFTLKIRSTKLEDSAMYFCASSESTTRGNRAEAFFGQGTRLTVV.

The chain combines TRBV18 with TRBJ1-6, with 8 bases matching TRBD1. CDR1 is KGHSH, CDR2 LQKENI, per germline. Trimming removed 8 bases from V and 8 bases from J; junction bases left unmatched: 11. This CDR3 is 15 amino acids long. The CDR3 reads CASTQTPGGDSPLHF. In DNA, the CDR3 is TGTGCCAGCACCCAAACCCCAGGGGGCGATTCACCCCTCCACTTT.

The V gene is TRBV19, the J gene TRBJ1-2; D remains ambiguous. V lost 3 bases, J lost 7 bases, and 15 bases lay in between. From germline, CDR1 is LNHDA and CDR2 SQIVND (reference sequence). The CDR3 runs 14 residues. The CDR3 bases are TGTGCCAGTAGTATGATCGCACCGGGAGGTGGCTACACCTTC. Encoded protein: CASSMIAPGGGYTF.

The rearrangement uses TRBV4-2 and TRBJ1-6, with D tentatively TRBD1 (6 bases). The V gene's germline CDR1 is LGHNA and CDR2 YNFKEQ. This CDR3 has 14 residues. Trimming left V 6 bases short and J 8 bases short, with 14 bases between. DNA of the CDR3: TGTGCCAGCAGACTCCAAGGGGGGGATTCACCCCTCCACTTT. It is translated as CASRLQGGDSPLHF.

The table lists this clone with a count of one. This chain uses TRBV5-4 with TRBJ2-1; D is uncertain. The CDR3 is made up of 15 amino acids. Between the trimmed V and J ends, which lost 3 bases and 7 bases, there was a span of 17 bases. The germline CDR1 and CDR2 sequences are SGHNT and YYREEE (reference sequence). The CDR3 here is CASSSRASPANEQFF. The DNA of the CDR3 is TGTGCCAGCAGCTCCCGGGCCTCCCCGGCGAATGAGCAGTTCTTC.

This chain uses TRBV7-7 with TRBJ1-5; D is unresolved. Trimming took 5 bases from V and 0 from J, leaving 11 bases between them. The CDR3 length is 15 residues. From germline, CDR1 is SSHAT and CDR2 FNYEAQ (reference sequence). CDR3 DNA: TGTGCCAGCAGCCGCCCGGGTTTTAGCAATCAGCCCCAGCATTTT. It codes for CASSRPGFSNQPQHF.

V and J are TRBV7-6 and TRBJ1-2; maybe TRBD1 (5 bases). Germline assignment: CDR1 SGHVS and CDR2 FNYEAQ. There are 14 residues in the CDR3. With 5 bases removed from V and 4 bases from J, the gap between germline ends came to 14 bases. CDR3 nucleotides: TGTGCCAGCAGCGGTTTAGAGGGGTCCTATGGCTACACCTTC. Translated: CASSGLEGSYGYTF.